The 20 T cell receptor beta chains below come from one sample, sequenced in a study of cytomegalovirus exposure and HLA in healthy donors. Both 60 Vbeta primers and 13 Jbeta primers went into the PCR. The repertoire was sequenced with immunoSEQ multiplex PCR; TCRdb's copy has only in-frame clones and lacks some. Among roughly 240,000 clones, 80% to 90% were seen once, and the ten largest hold roughly 0.24%. Material for sequencing was PBMCs. The receptors were gathered from a girl aged 2-10 years in good health and CMV-seronegative.

The chain couples TRBV29-1 to TRBJ2-7, with 8 nucleotides matching TRBD2. The V and J ends lost 5 bases and 4 bases, in that order; junction bases with no gene match: 7. Germline CDR1 and CDR2: SQVTM and ANQGSEA. There are 13 residues in the CDR3. CDR3 sequence: CSVLASGGYEQYF. The CDR3 nucleotides read TGCAGCGTTCTTGCAAGCGGGGGATACGAGCAGTACTTC.

On this clone itself: An end of the junction differs from the germline gene, which may be a read error. The J gene is TRBJ1-4, the V gene TRBV7-9; TRBD1 might be the D (6 bases). CDR1 is SEHNR, CDR2 FQNEAQ, per germline (reference sequence). The CDR3 extends over 12 amino acids. The CDR3 region is CSSNEGDEKLFF. CDR3 DNA sequence: TGTTCCAGCAACGAGGGGGATGAAAAACTGTTTTTT.

This clone occurred a few times. The CDR3 region is CASSFPLGGGENTGELFF. CDR3 DNA: TGTGCCAGCAGCTTTCCGCTGGGAGGGGGGGAAAACACCGGGGAGCTGTTTTTT. The gene calls are TRBV13 and TRBJ2-2, with a tentative D call TRBD2 (7 bases). The CDR3 has 18 residues. Germline CDR1 and CDR2: PRHDT and FYEKMQ (reference sequence). Trimming took off 3 bases at V and 2 bases at J, with 19 bases between the two ends.

This rearrangement joins TRBV30 to TRBJ1-6; D unresolved. V shed 0 bases and J shed 10 bases, with 7 bases lying between them. Germline assignment: CDR1 GTSNPN and CDR2 SVGIG (reference sequence). This CDR3 contains 12 residues. CDR3 coding DNA: TGTGCCTGGAGTGTACGGGGATCACCCCTCCACTTT. As protein: CAWSVRGSPLHF.

The rearrangement uses TRBV4-2 and TRBJ2-1; D unresolved. Germline assignment: CDR1 LGHNA and CDR2 YNFKEQ. V lost 3 bases to trimming and J lost 2 bases, with 14 bases between them. This CDR3 contains 16 residues. CDR3 sequence (DNA): TGTGCCAGCAGCCAGGAGTGGAAGATCCCCTACAATGAGCAGTTCTTC. It yields the protein CASSQEWKIPYNEQFF.

V usage is TRBV7-9 and J usage is TRBJ1-5; D not certain. CDR3 length equals 14 residues. Trimming removed 11 bases at V and 0 bases at J, with 14 bases between. The germline gives CDR1 SEHNR, CDR2 FQNEAQ (reference sequence). The CDR3 loop is CAEQSGYSNQPQHF. The CDR3 DNA is TGTGCCGAGCAGTCGGGTTATAGCAATCAGCCCCAGCATTTT. The full variable domain, with the rest looked up from reference TRBV7-9 and TRBJ1-5, is DTGVSQNPRHKITKRGQNVTFRCDPISEHNRLYWYRQTLGQGPEFLTYFQNEAQLEKSRLLSDRFSAERPKGSFSTLEIQRTEQGDSAMYLCAEQSGYSNQPQHFGDGTRLSIL.

The gene calls are TRBV11-2 and TRBJ2-5; a possible D gene is TRBD2 (5 bases). This CDR3 spans 16 amino acids. The germline V gene has CDR1 SGHAT and CDR2 FQNNGV. The V gene lost 0 bases and the J gene lost 5 bases, with 16 bases spanning the gap. The CDR3 region has the DNA TGTGCCAGCAGCTTAGATCTCACAGTCCGCGGGGAGACCCAGTACTTC. Protein: CASSLDLTVRGETQYF.

The chain employs TRBV2 and TRBJ2-1, with 7 bases aligning to TRBD2. Per germline, CDR1 SNHLY and CDR2 FYNNEI. CDR3 length: 20 residues. V was clipped by 2 bases and J by 0 bases; unmatched bases: 16. DNA of the CDR3: TGTGCCAGCAGTGAATACCATTTACTAGCGAGCGGGGCCTCCTACAATGAGCAGTTCTTC. Translating it yields CASSEYHLLASGASYNEQFF.

The chain is built from TRBV30 and TRBJ1-5, with a weak D call TRBD1 (5 bases). Germline V gene lookup returns CDR1 GTSNPN and CDR2 SVGIG (reference sequence). This CDR3 is 13 amino acids long. V shed 3 bases and J shed 4 bases, with 10 bases lying between them. CDR3 in amino acids: CAWSLAGNQPQHF. The CDR3 DNA reads as TGTGCCTGGAGCCTGGCAGGGAATCAGCCCCAGCATTTT.

The chain has TRBV27 and TRBJ2-6; D gene ambiguous. From germline, CDR1 is MNHEY and CDR2 SMNVEV (reference sequence). CDR3 length: 14 residues. Deletions cut 6 bases from V and 2 bases from J, with 8 bases between. The CDR3 sequence: CASRWAAGANVLTF. The CDR3 DNA reads TGTGCCAGCAGGTGGGCCGCTGGGGCCAACGTCCTGACTTTC.

This rearrangement joins TRBV5-1 to TRBJ1-1, with no clear D. The CDR3 is made up of 13 amino acids. V lost 2 bases to trimming and J lost 1 base, with 6 bases between them. CDR1 and CDR2 (germline): SGHRS, YFSETQ. The CDR3 loop is CASSFGKNTEAFF. The CDR3, as DNA: TGCGCCAGCAGCTTCGGGAAGAACACTGAAGCTTTCTTT. Together with reference TRBV5-1 and TRBJ1-1, the CDR3 gives the full variable domain: KAGVTQTPRYLIKTRGQQVTLSCSPISGHRSVSWYQQTPGQGLQFLFEYFSETQRNKGNFPGRFSGRQFSNSRSEMNVSTLELGDSALYLCASSFGKNTEAFFGQGTRLTVV.

CDR3 in amino acids: CASSLGASGRGVKEQYF. The CDR3 coding sequence is TGTGCCAGCTCCCTCGGGGCTAGCGGGAGAGGCGTGAAGGAGCAGTACTTC. The V and J genes are TRBV18 and TRBJ2-7; 10 nucleotides agree with TRBD2. The CDR3 has 17 residues. Germline CDR1 reads KGHSH; CDR2 reads LQKENI. J was trimmed by 7 bases and V by 6 bases; bases with no gene match: 18.

The chain combines TRBV27 with TRBJ1-2, with a tentative D call TRBD1 (5 bases). V dropped 2 bases and J dropped 4 bases, with 11 bases sitting between them. CDR1 and CDR2 from the germline V gene are MNHEY and SMNVEV (reference sequence). The CDR3 is made up of 14 amino acids. CDR3 protein: CASSLGTGLYGYTF. DNA of the CDR3: TGTGCCAGCAGTTTAGGCACAGGCCTCTATGGCTACACCTTC.

The chain uses TRBV4-1 and TRBJ2-3; 8 bases align to TRBD2. The junction had 6 bases not matched to a gene; V was cut back by 3 bases and J by 1 base. The germline gives CDR1 MGHRA, CDR2 YSYEKL. This CDR3 has 16 amino acids. CDR3 coding DNA: TGCGCCAGCAGCCAGCGGGGGGAGCTGGGCACAGATACGCAGTATTTT. Its translation is CASSQRGELGTDTQYF.

Turning to this clone: An end of the junction differs from the germline gene, which may be a read error. V usage is TRBV5-4 and J usage is TRBJ2-3; D gene uncertain. The germline gives CDR1 SGHNT, CDR2 YYREEE (reference sequence). This CDR3 spans 14 amino acids. The CDR3 region is CASSFFSTTDTQYF. The CDR3 DNA follows: TGTGCCAGCAGCTTTTTCTCAACCACAGATACACAGTATTTT.

This chain connects TRBV6-5 to TRBJ1-3; no firm D call. The CDR3 totals 15 residues. The V gene lost 0 bases and the J gene lost 0 bases, with 6 bases spanning the gap. CDR1 is MNHEY, CDR2 SVGAGI, per germline. The chain's CDR3 is CASSYSAHSGNTIYF. CDR3 DNA: TGTGCCAGCAGTTACTCGGCCCACTCTGGAAACACCATATATTTT.

The rearrangement links TRBV6-1 to TRBJ2-7; 7 bases agree with TRBD1. The CDR3 has 14 residues. CDR1 and CDR2 (germline): MNHNS, SASEGT. The ends lost 5 bases at V and 2 bases at J; junction bases unmatched: 6. CDR3 sequence: CASSKGAYAYEQYF. The CDR3 DNA is TGTGCCAGCAGTAAGGGGGCCTACGCCTACGAGCAGTACTTC.

CDR3 in DNA: TGCGCCAGCAGCCAAGATGGGGGGACAGGGTTCATTTCAGATACGCAGTATTTT. The encoded protein is CASSQDGGTGFISDTQYF. The V call is TRBV4-1, the J call TRBJ2-3; TRBD1 agrees at 9 bases. The V gene end was trimmed by 0 bases and the J gene end by 4 bases; junction bases not matched to a gene: 11. The CDR3 loop spans 18 amino acids. Germline V lookup: CDR1 MGHRA, CDR2 YSYEKL.

The count of this clone is one. V gene TRBV30 combines with J gene TRBJ2-3, with 9 bases aligning to TRBD2. The CDR3 is 16 residues long. The germline gives CDR1 GTSNPN, CDR2 SVGIG (reference sequence). Losses at the gene ends were 5 bases for V and 3 bases for J; bases not matched to a gene: 12. The CDR3 region has the DNA TGTGCCTGGGCCCACCTTGCGGGGGGGCCGACAGATACGCAGTATTTT. This sequence encodes CAWAHLAGGPTDTQYF.

The chain is built from TRBV5-1 and TRBJ2-2; 7 bases are shared with TRBD1. From germline, CDR1 is SGHRS and CDR2 YFSETQ. The CDR3 totals 15 residues. J was trimmed by 1 base and V by 5 bases; bases with no gene match: 5. The CDR3 is CASRSGTVNTGELFF. In nucleotides, the CDR3 is TGCGCCAGCAGGTCCGGGACAGTGAACACCGGGGAGCTGTTTTTT.